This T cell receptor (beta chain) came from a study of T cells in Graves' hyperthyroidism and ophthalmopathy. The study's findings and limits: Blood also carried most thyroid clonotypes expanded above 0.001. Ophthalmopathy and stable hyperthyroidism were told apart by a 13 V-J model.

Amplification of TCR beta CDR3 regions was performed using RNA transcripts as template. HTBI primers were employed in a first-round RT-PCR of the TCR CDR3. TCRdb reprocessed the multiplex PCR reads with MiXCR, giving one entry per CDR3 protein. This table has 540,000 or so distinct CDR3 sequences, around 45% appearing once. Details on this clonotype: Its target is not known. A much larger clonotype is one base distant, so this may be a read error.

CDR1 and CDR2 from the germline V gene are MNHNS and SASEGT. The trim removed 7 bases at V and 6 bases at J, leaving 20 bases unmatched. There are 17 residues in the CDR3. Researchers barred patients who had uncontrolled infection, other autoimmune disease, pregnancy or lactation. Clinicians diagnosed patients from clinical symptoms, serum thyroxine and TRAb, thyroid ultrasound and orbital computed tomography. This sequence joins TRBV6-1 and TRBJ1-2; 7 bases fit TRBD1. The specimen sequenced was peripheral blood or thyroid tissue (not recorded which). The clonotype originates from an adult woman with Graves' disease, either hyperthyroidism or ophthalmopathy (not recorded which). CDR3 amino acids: CASNDGQAARYGHGYTF. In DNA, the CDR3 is TGTGCCAGCAACGACGGACAGGCGGCGCGGTACGGCCATGGCTACACCTTC.